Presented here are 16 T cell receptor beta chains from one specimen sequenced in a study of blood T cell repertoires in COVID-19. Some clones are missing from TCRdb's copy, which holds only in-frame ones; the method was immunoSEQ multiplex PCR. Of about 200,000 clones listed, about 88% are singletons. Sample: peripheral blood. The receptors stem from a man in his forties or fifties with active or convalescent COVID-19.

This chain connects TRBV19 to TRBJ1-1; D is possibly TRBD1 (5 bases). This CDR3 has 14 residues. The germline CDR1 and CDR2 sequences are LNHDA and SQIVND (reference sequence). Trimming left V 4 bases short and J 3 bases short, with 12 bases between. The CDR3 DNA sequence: TGTGCCAGTAGTACCGGGGGTTTCGACACTGAAGCTTTCTTT. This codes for CASSTGGFDTEAFF.

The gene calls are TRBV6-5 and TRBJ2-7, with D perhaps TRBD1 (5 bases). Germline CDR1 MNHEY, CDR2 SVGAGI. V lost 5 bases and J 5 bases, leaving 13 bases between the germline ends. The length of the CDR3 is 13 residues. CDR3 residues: CASSPGPINEQYF. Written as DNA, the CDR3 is TGTGCCAGCAGTCCAGGGCCGATAAACGAGCAGTACTTC.

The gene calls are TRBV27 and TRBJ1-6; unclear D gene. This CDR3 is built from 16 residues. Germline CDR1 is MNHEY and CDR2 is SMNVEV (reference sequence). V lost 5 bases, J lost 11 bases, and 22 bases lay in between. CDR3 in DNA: TGTGCCAGCAGTGAAAGTGGGCACGGACCGGGAACACCCCTCCACTTT. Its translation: CASSESGHGPGTPLHF.

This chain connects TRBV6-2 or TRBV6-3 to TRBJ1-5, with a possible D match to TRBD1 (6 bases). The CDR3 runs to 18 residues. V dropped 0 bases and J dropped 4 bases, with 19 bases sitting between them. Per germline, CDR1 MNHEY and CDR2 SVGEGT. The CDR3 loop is CASSYSGFTGLGNQPQHF. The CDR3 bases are TGTGCCAGCAGTTACTCGGGTTTCACAGGGCTGGGGAATCAGCCCCAGCATTTT.

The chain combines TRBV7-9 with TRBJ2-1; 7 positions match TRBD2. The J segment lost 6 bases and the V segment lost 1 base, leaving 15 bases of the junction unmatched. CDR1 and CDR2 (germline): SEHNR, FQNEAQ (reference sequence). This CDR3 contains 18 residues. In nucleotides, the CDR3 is TGTGCCAGCAGCTTAGAATCGGCGACTGGACTAGTTTCCAATGAGCAGTTCTTC. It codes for CASSLESATGLVSNEQFF.

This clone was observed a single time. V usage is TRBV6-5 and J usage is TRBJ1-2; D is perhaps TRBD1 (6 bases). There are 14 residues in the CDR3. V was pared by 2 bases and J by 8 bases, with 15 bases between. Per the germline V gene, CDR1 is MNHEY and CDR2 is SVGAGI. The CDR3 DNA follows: TGTGCCAGCAGTTACACCGCAGGGGCATCGGGCTACACCTTC. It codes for CASSYTAGASGYTF.

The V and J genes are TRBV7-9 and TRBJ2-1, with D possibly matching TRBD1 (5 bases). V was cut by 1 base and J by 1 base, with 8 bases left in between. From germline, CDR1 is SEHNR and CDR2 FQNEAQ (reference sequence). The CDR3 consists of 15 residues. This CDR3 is CASSLGTPSYNEQFF. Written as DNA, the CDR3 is TGTGCCAGCAGCTTAGGGACACCTTCCTACAATGAGCAGTTCTTC.

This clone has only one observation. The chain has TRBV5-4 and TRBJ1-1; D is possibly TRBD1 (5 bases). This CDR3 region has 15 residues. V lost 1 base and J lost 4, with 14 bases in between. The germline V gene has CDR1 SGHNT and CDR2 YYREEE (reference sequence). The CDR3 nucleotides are TGTGCCAGCAGCTTGAGGGAGGGGTTTCCCACTGAAGCTTTCTTT. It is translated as CASSLREGFPTEAFF.

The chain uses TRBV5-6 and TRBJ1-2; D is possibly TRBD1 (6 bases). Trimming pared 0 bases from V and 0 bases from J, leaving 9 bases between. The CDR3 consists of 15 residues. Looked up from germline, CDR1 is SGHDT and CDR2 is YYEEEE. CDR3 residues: CASSLGRGANYGYTF. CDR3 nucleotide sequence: TGTGCCAGCAGCTTGGGCAGGGGTGCTAACTATGGCTACACCTTC. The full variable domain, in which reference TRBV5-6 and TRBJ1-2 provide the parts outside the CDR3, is DAGVTQSPTHLIKTRGQQVTLRCSPKSGHDTVSWYQQALGQGPQFIFQYYEEEERQRGNFPDRFSGHQFPNYSSELNVNALLLGDSALYLCASSLGRGANYGYTFGSGTRLTVV.

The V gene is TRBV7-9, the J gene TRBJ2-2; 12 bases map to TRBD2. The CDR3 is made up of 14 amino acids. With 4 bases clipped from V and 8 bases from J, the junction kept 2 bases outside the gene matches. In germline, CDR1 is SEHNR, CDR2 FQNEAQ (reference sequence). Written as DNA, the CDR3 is TGTGCCAGCAGCTCCGGACTAGCGGGGGGGGAGCTGTTTTTT. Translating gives CASSSGLAGGELFF.

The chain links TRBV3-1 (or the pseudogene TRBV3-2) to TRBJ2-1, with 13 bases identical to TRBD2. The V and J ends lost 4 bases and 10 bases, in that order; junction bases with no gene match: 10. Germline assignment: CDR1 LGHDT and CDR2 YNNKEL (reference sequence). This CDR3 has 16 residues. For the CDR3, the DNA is TGTGCCAGCAGCCGCCGGACTAGCGGGGGCTTGGGGGAGCAGTTCTTC. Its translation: CASSRRTSGGLGEQFF.

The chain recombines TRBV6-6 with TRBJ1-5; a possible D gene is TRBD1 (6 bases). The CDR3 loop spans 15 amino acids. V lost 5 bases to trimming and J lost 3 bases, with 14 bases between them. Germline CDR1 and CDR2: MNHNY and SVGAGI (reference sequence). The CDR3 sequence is CASSQQGSLNQPQHF. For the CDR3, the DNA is TGTGCCAGCAGTCAACAGGGTTCCCTCAATCAGCCCCAGCATTTT.

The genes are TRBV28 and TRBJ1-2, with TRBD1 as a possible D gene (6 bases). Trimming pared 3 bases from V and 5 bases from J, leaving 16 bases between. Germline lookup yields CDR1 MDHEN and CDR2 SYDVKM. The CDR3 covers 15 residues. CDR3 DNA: TGTGCCAGCAGTTTTCCCCTAGGACAGAAATATGGCTACACCTTC. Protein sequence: CASSFPLGQKYGYTF.

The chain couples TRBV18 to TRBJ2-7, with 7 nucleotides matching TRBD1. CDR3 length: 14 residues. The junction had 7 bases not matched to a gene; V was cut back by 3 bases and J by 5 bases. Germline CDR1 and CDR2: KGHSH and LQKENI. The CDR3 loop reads CASSPTTGSHEQYF. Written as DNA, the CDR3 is TGTGCCAGCTCACCGACGACAGGGAGCCACGAGCAGTACTTC.

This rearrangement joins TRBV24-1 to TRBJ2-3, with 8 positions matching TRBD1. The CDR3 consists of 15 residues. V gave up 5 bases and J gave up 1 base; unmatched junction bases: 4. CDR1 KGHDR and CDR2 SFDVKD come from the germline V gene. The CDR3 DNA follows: TGTGCCACCAGTGCTCTGGACAGGGGCACAGATACGCAGTATTTT. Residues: CATSALDRGTDTQYF.

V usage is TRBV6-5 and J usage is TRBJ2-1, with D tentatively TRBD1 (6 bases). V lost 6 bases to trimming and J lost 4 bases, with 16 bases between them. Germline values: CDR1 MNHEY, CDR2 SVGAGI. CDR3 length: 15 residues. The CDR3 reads CASRVRGRLYNEQFF. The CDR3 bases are TGTGCCAGCAGAGTCAGGGGTCGCCTATACAATGAGCAGTTCTTC.